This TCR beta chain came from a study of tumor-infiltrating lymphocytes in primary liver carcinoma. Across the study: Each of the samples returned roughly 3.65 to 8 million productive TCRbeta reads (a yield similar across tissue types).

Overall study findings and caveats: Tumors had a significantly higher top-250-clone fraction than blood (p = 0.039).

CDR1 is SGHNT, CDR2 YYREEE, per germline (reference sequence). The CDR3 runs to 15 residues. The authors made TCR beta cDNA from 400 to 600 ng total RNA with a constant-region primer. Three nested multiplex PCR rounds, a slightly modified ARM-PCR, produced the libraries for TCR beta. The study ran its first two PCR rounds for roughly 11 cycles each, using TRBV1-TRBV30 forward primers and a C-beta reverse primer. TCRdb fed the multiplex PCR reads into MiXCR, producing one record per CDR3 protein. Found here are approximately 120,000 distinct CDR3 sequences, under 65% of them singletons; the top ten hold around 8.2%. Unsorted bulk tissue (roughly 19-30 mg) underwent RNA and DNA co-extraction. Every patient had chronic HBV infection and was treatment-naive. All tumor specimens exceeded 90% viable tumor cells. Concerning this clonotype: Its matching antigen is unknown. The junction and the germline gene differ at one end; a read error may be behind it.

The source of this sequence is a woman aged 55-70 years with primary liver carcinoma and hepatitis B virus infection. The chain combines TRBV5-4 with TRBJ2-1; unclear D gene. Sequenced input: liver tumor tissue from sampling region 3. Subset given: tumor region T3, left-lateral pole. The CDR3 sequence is CASSLGGNPYNEQFF. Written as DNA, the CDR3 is TGTGCCAGTAGCTTAGGCGGCAACCCATACAATGAGCAGTTCTTC.